This entry lists 5 T cell receptor beta chains sequenced from one sample in a study of blood T cell repertoires in COVID-19. Libraries were prepared by immunoSEQ multiplex PCR; TCRdb keeps only in-frame clonotypes and omits some of them. This sample has roughly 100,000 clones, with roughly 92% found just once. Sequencing was done on a sample of peripheral blood. All receptors derive from a woman between 50 and 59 years old with COVID-19, enrolled during active disease.

The chain recombines TRBV6-5 with TRBJ2-7; TRBD2 matches 7 bases. The CDR3 contains 13 residues. Germline V gene lookup returns CDR1 MNHEY and CDR2 SVGAGI. V was pared by 3 bases and J by 3 bases, with 2 bases of the junction left unmatched. The CDR3 region has the DNA TGTGCCAGCAGTTATAGGGAGGGCTACGAGCAGTACTTC. This sequence encodes CASSYREGYEQYF.

V and J are TRBV7-8 and TRBJ2-1, with D uncertain. Looked up from germline, CDR1 is SGHVS and CDR2 is FQNEAQ. The CDR3 covers 14 residues. Trimming removed 7 bases at V and 0 bases at J, with 10 bases between. The CDR3 sequence is CASTDRSSYNEQFF. DNA of the CDR3: TGTGCCAGCACCGACCGGAGCTCCTACAATGAGCAGTTCTTC.

This chain uses TRBV5-5 with TRBJ1-2, with 12 bases matching TRBD1. After removal of 3 bases from V and 8 bases from J, the junction contained 5 bases not matched to a gene. The CDR3 totals 14 residues. CDR1 SGHKS and CDR2 YYEKEE come from the germline V gene (reference sequence). The CDR3, as DNA: TGTGCCAGCAGCTCGGGACAGGGGGCGAGAGGCTACACCTTC. Amino acid sequence: CASSSGQGARGYTF.

CDR3 DNA: TGTGCCAGCAGTTATAATCCGAACACTGAAGCTTTCTTT. Translation gives CASSYNPNTEAFF. The chain carries TRBV12-3 or TRBV12-4 and TRBJ1-1, with D unresolved. The V and J ends lost 4 bases and 1 base respectively, with 7 bases between them. The CDR3 has 13 amino acids.

The chain uses TRBV19 and TRBJ1-6; 7 bases agree with TRBD1. The CDR3 is 15 amino acids. The V and J ends lost 5 bases and 2 bases, in that order; junction bases with no gene match: 3. Germline CDR1 LNHDA, CDR2 SQIVND (reference sequence). The CDR3 nucleotides are TGTGCCAGTAGTGCGGGACAGACCTATAATTCACCCCTCCACTTT. Residues: CASSAGQTYNSPLHF.